A single TCR beta chain is shown here with its context. As yet, its antigen is unknown. Methods used by the authors: Because ImmunoSEQ provided only junction sequences with no quality scores, the filtering differed. Using immunoSEQ multiplex PCR, the repertoire was profiled, and TCRdb retains in-frame clones only, with some absent. That table is the source of V, J and clone size, and D and trimming were worked out from the DNA. The table lists fewer than 2.5 million clones, roughly 93% of them singletons, with around 0.37% in the top ten. This entry belongs to a study of shared clonotypes between healthy human individuals. Whole-study context: Each donor contributed plates that comprised three CD4 naive, three CD4 memory, two CD8 naive and one CD8 memory. Overall study findings and caveats: Against clonotypes common to all four donors, non-shared ones had lower generation probabilities. Few donors restricted represented genetic and exposure-history diversity.

V gave up 6 bases and J gave up 1 base, with 16 bases separating them. This CDR3 is built from 15 residues. Germline V lookup: CDR1 MNHNY, CDR2 SVGAGI (reference sequence). The chain recombines TRBV6-6 with TRBJ2-7, with D tentatively TRBD1 (6 bases). This TCR derives from a man aged 18-30 years in good health. Some clones in this sample may be carry-over from other donors' samples. Sequences were obtained from naive CD4+ T cells from PBMCs. Subset here: CD45RA+ positively selected. The DNA for the CDR3 is TGTGCCAGCAGCCCCGGTGGGGGCCTTTCCTACGAGCAGTACTTC. This encodes CASSPGGGLSYEQYF.